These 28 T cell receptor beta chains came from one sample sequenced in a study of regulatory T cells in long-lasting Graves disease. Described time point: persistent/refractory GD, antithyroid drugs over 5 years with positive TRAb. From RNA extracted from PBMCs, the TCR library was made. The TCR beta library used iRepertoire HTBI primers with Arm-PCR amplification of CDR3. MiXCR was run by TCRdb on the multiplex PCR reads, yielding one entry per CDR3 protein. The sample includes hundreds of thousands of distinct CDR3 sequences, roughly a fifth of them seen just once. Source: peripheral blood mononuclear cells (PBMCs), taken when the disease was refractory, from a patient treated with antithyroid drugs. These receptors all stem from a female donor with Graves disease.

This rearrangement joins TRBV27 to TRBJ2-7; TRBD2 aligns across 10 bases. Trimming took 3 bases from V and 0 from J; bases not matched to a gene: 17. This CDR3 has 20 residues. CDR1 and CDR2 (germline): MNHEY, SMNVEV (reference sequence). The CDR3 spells CASSFARRASGSTLSYEQYF. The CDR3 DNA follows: TGTGCCAGCAGTTTTGCCCGGCGGGCTAGCGGGAGCACCCTCTCCTACGAGCAGTACTTC.

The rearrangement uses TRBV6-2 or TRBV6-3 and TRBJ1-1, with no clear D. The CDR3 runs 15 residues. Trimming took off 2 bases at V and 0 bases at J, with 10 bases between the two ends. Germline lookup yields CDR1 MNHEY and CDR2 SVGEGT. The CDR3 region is CASSYGPRLNTEAFF. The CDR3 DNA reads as TGTGCCAGCAGTTACGGCCCTCGGCTGAACACTGAAGCTTTCTTT.

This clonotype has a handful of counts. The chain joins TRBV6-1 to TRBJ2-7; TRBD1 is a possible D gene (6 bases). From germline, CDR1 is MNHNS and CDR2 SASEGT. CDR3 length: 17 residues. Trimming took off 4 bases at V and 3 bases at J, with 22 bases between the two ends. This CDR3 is CASSGPQGTPGHYEQYF. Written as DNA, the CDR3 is TGTGCCAGCAGTGGGCCACAGGGAACCCCGGGACACTACGAGCAGTACTTC.

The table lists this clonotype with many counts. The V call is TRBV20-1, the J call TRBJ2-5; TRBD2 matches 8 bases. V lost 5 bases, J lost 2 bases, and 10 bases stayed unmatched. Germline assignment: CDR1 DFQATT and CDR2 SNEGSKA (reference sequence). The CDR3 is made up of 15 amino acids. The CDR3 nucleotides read TGCAGTGCTTGGAGCCCCACTAGCGGACAAGAGACCCAGTACTTC. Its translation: CSAWSPTSGQETQYF.

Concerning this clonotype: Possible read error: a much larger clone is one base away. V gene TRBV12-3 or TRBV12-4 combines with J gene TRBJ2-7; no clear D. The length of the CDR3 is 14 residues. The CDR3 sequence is CASRIRENSHEQYF. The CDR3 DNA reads TGTGCCAGCCGTATCAGAGAAAACTCCCACGAGCAGTACTTC.

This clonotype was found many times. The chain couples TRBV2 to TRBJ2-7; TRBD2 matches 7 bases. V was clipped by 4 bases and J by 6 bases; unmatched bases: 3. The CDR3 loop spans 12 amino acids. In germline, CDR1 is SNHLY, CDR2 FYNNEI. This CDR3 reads CASSGTSIEQYF. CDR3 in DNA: TGTGCCAGCAGTGGGACTAGTATCGAGCAGTACTTC.

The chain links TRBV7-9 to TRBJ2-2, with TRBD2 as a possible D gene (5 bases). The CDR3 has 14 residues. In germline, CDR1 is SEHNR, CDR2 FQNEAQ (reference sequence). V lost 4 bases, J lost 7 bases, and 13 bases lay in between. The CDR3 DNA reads TGTGCCAGCAGCTATGTCGTAGGGAGCGGGGAGCTGTTTTTT. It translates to CASSYVVGSGELFF.

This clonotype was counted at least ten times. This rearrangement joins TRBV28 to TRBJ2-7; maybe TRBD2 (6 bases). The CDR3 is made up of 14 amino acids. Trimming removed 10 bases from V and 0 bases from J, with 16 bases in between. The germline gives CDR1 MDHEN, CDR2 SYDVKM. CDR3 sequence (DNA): TGTGCCACCCTCCCCGGGGGTAGCTCCTACGAGCAGTACTTC. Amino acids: CATLPGGSSYEQYF.

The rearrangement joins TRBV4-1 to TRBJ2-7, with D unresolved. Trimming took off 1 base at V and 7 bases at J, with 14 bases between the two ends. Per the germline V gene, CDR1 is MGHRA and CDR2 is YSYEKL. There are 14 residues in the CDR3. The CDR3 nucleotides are TGCGCCAGCAGCCAAGTACGGGTTGAGAGGGAGCAGTACTTC. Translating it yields CASSQVRVEREQYF.

CDR3 sequence: CASYGGNTIYF. For the CDR3, the DNA is TGTGCCAGCTACGGGGGAAACACCATATATTTT. This chain links TRBV6-4 with TRBJ1-3; D remains ambiguous. V dropped 8 bases and J dropped 4 bases, with 6 bases sitting between them. This CDR3 has 11 residues. Germline CDR1 MRHNA, CDR2 SNTAGT.

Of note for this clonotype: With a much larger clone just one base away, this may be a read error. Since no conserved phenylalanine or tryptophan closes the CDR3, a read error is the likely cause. CDR3 bases: TGCAGCGTGAGGGGCAGTCCTCAAGCTAACTATGGCTACACCCTC. Encoded protein: CSVRGSPQANYGYTL. J is TRBJ1-2 and V is TRBV29-1; D is perhaps TRBD1 (5 bases). This CDR3 spans 15 amino acids. Germline V gene lookup returns CDR1 SQVTM and CDR2 ANQGSEA. With 6 bases removed from V and 0 bases from J, the gap between germline ends came to 17 bases.

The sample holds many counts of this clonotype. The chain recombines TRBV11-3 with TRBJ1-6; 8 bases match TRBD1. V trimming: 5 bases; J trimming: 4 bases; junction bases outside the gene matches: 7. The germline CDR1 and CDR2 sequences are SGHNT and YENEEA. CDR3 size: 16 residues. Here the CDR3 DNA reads TGTGCCAGCAGCCCGACAGGGGCGGGATATAATTCACCCCTCCACTTT. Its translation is CASSPTGAGYNSPLHF.

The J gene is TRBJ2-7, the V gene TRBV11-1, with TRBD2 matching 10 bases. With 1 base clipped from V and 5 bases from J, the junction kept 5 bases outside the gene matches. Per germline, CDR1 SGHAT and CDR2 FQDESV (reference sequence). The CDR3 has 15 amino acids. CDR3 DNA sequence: TGTGCCAGCAGCTTAGGGAGACTAGCGGGCAACGAGCAGTACTTC. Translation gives CASSLGRLAGNEQYF.

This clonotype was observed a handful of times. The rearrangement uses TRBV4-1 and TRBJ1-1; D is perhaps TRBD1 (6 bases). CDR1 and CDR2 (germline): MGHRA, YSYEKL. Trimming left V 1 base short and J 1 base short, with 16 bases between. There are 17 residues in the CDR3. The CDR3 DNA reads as TGCGCCAGCAGCCAAGTCAGGCTAATGACAGGGAACACTGAAGCTTTCTTT. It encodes CASSQVRLMTGNTEAFF.

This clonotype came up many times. The CDR3 DNA is TGTGCCAGCAGTTTTGTGACAGGGGTTCTCTATGGCTACACCTTC. Protein: CASSFVTGVLYGYTF. This chain joins TRBV12-3 or TRBV12-4 and TRBJ1-2; 8 bases are a match to TRBD1. V lost 3 bases and J lost 4; bases outside the gene matches: 7. CDR3 length: 15 residues.

The CDR3 sequence: CASSERASGRHTDTQYF. The CDR3 DNA reads as TGTGCCAGCAGCGAGCGGGCTAGCGGGAGGCACACAGATACGCAGTATTTT. V usage is TRBV9 and J usage is TRBJ2-3; 11 nucleotides agree with TRBD2. The germline V gene has CDR1 SGDLS and CDR2 YYNGEE. V was clipped by 3 bases and J by 2 bases; unmatched bases: 8. The CDR3 runs to 17 residues.

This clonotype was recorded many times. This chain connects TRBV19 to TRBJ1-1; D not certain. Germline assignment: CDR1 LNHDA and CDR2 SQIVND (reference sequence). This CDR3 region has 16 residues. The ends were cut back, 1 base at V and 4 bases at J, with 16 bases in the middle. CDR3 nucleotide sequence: TGTGCCAGTAGTATAGGAGTTGGCAGTCGGATCACTGAAGCTTTCTTT. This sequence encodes CASSIGVGSRITEAFF.

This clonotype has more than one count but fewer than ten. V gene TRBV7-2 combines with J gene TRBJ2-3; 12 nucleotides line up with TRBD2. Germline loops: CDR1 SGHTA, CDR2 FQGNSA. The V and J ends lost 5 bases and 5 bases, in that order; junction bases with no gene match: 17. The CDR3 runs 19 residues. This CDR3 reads CASSPRLAGVRANRDTQYF. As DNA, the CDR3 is TGTGCCAGCAGCCCACGACTAGCGGGAGTTCGAGCGAATCGAGATACGCAGTATTTT. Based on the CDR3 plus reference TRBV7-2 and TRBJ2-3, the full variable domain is GAGVSQSPSNKVTEKGKDVELRCDPISGHTALYWYRQSLGQGLEFLIYFQGNSAPDKSGLPSDRFSAERTGGSVSTLTIQRTQQEDSAVYLCASSPRLAGVRANRDTQYFGPGTRLTVL.

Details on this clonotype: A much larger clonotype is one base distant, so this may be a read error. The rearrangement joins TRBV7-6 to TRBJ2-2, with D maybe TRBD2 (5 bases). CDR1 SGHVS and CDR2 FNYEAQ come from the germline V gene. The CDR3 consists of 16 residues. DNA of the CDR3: TGTGCCAGCAGCTTAGCGCGACGGCAGAACACCGGGGAGCTGTCTTTT. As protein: CASSLARRQNTGELSF.

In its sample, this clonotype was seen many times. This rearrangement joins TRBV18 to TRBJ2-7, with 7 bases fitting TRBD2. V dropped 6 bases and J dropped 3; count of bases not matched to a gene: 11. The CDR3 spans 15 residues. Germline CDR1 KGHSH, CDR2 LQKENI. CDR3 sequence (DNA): TGTGCCAGCTCCTCCGGACAACGGGGGGTCTACGAGCAGTACTTC. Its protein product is CASSSGQRGVYEQYF.

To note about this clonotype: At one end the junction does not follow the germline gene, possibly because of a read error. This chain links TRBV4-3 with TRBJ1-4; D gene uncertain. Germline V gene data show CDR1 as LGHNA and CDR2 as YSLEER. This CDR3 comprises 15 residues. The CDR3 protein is CASSKEETTNEKLFF. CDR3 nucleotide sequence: TGCGCCAGCAGCAAAGAGGAGACAACTAATGAAAAACTGTTTTTT.

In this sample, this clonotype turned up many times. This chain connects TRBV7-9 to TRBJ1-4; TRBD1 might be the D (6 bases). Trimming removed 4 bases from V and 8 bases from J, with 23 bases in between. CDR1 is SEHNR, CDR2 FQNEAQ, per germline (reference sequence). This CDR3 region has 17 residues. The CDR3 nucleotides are TGTGCCAGCAGCTCGAACCACCTGGGGGCGCGTGAGGAAAAACTGTTTTTT. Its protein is CASSSNHLGAREEKLFF.

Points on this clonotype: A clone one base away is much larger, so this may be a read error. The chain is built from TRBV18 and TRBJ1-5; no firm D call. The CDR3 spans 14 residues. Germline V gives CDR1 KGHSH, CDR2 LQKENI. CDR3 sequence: CAGSPSSSNQPQHF. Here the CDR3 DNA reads TGTGCCGGCTCACCAAGCAGTAGCAATCAGCCCCAGCATTTT.

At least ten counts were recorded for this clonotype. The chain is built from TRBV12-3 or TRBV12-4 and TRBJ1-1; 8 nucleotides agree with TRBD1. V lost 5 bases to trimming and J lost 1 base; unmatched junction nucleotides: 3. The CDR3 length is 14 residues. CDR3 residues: CASSLTGGNTEAFF. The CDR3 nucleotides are TGTGCCAGCAGTCTTACAGGGGGGAACACTGAAGCTTTCTTT.

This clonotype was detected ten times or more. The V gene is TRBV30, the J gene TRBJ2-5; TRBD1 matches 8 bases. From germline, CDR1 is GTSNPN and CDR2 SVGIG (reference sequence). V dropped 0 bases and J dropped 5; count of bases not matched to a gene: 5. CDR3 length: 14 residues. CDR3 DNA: TGTGCCTGGAGTGTACAGGGGGTGGAGGAGACCCAGTACTTC. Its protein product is CAWSVQGVEETQYF.

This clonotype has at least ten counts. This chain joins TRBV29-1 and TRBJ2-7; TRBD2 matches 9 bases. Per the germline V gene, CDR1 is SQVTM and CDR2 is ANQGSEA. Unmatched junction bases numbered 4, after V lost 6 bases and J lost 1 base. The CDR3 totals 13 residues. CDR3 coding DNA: TGCAGCGTATTAACTAGCGGGTCCTACGAGCAGTACTTC. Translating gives CSVLTSGSYEQYF.

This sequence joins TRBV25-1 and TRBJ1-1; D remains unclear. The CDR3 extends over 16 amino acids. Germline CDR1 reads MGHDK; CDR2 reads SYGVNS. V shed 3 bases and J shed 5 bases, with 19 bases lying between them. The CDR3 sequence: CASSDDRRHYETEAFF. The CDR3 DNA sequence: TGTGCCAGCAGTGACGATCGCAGGCACTACGAAACTGAAGCTTTCTTT.

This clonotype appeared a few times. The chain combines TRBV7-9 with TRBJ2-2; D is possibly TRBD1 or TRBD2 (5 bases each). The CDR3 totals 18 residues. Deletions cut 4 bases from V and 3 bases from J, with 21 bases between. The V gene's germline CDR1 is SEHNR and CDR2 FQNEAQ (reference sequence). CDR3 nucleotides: TGTGCCAGCAGCTGGTCCCTTTCCCGGGACGTATACACCGGGGAGCTGTTTTTT. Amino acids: CASSWSLSRDVYTGELFF.